The sequence of this TCR beta chain was determined in a study of blood T cell repertoires in COVID-19. The repertoire was sequenced with immunoSEQ multiplex PCR; TCRdb's copy has only in-frame clones and lacks some. The data contain about 100,000 clones, around 86% of them singletons. Sequenced: peripheral blood. This clonotype originated in a woman between 65 and 79 years old with acute or convalescent COVID-19.

The CDR3 nucleotides read TGCAGCGTTGTTGCAGGGGGTGGTGGCTACACCTTC. Protein sequence: CSVVAGGGGYTF. The chain joins TRBV29-1 to TRBJ1-2, with 7 bases fitting TRBD1. J was trimmed by 7 bases and V by 4 bases; bases with no gene match: 6. The CDR3 sequence is 12 residues long. Germline lookup yields CDR1 SQVTM and CDR2 ANQGSEA.